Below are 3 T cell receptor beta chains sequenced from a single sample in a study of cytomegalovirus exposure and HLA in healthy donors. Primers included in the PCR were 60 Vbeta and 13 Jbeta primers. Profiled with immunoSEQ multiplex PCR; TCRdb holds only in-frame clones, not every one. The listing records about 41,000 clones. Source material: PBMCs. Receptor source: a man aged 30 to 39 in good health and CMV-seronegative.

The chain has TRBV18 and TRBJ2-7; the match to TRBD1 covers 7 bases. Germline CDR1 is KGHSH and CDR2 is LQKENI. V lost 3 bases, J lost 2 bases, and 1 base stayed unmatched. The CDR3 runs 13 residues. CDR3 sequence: CASSPTGTYEQYF. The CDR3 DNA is TGTGCCAGCTCACCGACAGGGACCTACGAGCAGTACTTC. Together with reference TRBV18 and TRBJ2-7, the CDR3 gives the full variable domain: NAGVMQNPRHLVRRRGQEARLRCSPMKGHSHVYWYRQLPEEGLKFMVYLQKENIIDESGMPKERFSAEFPKEGPSILRIQQVVRGDSAAYFCASSPTGTYEQYFGPGTRLTVT.

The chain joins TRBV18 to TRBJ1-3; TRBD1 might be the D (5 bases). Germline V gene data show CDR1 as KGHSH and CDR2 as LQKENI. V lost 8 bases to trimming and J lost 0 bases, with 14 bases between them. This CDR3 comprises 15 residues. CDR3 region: CASTSRQNSGNTIYF. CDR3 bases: TGTGCCAGCACTTCACGACAGAACTCTGGAAACACCATATATTTT. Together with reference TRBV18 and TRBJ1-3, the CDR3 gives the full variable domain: NAGVMQNPRHLVRRRGQEARLRCSPMKGHSHVYWYRQLPEEGLKFMVYLQKENIIDESGMPKERFSAEFPKEGPSILRIQQVVRGDSAAYFCASTSRQNSGNTIYFGEGSWLTVV.

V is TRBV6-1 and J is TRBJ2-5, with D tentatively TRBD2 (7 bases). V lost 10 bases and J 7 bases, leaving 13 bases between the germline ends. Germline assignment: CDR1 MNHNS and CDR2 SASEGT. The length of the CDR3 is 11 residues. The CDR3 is CATRGAGTQYF. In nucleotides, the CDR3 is TGTGCCACCCGGGGGGCAGGGACCCAGTACTTC.